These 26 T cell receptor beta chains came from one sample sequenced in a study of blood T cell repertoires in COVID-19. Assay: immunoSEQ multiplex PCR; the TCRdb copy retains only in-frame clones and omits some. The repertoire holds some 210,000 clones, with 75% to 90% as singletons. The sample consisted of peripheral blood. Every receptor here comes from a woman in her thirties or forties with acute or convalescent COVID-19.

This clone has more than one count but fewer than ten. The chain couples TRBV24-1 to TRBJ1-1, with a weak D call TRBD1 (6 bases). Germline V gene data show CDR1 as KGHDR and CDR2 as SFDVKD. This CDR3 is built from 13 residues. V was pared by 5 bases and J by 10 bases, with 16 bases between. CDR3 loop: CATSGDRWEGAFF. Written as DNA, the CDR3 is TGTGCCACCAGTGGAGACAGGTGGGAGGGAGCTTTCTTT.

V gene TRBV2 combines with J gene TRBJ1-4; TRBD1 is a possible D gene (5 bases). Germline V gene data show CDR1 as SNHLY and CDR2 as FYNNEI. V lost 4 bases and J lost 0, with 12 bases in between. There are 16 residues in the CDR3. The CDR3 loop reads CASSGTPQATNEKLFF. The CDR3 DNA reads TGTGCCAGCAGTGGGACACCTCAGGCAACTAATGAAAAACTGTTTTTT.

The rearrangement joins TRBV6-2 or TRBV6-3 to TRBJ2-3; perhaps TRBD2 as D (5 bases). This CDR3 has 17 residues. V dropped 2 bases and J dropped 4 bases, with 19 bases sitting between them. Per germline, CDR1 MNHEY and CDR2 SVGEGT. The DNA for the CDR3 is TGTGCCAGCAGTTACCTGACTGGTTCGAGGGCTTCAGATACGCAGTATTTT. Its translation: CASSYLTGSRASDTQYF.

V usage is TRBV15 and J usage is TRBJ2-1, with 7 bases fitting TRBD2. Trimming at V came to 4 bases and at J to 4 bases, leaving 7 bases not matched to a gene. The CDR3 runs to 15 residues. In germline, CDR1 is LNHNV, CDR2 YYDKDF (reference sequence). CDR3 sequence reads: CATSTRGRGYNEQFF. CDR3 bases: TGTGCCACCAGCACACGAGGGAGGGGTTACAATGAGCAGTTCTTC. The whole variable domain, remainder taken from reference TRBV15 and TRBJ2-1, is DAMVIQNPRYQVTQFGKPVTLSCSQTLNHNVMYWYQQKSSQAPKLLFHYYDKDFNNEADTPDNFQSRRPNTSFCFLDIRSPGLGDTAMYLCATSTRGRGYNEQFFGPGTRLTVL.

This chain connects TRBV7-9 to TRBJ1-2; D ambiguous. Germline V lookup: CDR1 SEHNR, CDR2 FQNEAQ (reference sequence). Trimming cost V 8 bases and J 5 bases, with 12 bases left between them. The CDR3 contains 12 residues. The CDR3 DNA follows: TGTGCCAGCCCAAACAAACCATATGGCTACACCTTC. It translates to CASPNKPYGYTF.

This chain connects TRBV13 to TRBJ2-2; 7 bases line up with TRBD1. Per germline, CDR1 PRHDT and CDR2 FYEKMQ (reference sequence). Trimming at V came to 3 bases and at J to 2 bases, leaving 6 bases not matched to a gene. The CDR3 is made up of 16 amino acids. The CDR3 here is CASSFNRGQNTGELFF. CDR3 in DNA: TGTGCCAGCAGCTTTAACAGGGGCCAAAACACCGGGGAGCTGTTTTTT.

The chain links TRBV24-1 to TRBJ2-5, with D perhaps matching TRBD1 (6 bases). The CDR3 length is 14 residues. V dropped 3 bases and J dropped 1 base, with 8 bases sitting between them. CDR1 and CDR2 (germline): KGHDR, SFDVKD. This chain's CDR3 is CATSDRTAQETQYF. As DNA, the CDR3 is TGTGCCACCAGTGATCGGACAGCCCAAGAGACCCAGTACTTC.

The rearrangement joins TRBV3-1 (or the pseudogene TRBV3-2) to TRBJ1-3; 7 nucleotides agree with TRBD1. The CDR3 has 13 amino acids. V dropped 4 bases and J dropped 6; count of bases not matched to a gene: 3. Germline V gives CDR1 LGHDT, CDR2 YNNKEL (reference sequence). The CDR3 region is CASSRGQLNTIYF. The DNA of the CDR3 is TGTGCCAGCAGCCGGGGACAGTTAAACACCATATATTTT.

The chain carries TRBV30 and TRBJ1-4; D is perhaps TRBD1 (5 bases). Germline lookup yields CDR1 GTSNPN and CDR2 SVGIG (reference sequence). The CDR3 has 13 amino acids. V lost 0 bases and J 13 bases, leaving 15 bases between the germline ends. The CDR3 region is CAWSVPGSRALFF. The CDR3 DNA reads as TGTGCCTGGAGTGTTCCCGGGTCCAGGGCACTGTTTTTT.

CDR3 amino acids: CASSIRTDISYGYTF. The CDR3, as DNA: TGTGCCAGTAGTATACGGACAGACATTTCTTATGGCTACACCTTC. The chain recombines TRBV19 with TRBJ1-2; a weak D match, TRBD1 (6 bases). Trimming stripped 2 bases from V and 5 bases from J, with 15 bases between. The germline V gene has CDR1 LNHDA and CDR2 SQIVND (reference sequence). The CDR3 consists of 15 residues.

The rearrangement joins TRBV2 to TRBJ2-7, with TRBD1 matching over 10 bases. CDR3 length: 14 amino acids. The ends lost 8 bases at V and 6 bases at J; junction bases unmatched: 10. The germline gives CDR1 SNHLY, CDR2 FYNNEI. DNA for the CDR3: TGTGCCAGCGTATCGGGACAGGGGATCTCCGAGCAGTACGTC. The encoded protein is CASVSGQGISEQYV.

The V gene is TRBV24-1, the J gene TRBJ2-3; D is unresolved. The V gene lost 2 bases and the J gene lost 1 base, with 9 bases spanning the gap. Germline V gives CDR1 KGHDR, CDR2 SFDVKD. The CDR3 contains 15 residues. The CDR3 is CATSDCGLRTDTQYF. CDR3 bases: TGTGCCACCAGTGATTGCGGCTTACGCACAGATACGCAGTATTTT.

DNA of the CDR3: TGTGCCAGCAGCGTACAACAGGGAAAAGGCGAAAAACTGTTTTTT. Protein product: CASSVQQGKGEKLFF. J is TRBJ1-4 and V is TRBV6-5, with a weak D call TRBD1 (6 bases). Germline CDR1 MNHEY, CDR2 SVGAGI. This CDR3 is built from 15 residues. Trimming pared 6 bases from V and 8 bases from J, leaving 19 bases between.

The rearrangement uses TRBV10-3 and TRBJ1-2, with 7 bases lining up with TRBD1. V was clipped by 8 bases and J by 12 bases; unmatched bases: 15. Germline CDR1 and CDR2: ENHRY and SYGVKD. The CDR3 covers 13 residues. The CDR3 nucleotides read TGTGCCATCGGTAGGCCGGGACAGCCGACGGACACCTTC. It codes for CAIGRPGQPTDTF.

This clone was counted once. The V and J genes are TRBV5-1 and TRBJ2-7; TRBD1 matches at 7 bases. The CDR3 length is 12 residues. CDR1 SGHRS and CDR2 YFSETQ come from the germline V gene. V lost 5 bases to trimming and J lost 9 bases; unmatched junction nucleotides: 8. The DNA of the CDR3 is TGCGCCAGCAGGGGAAGCTGGGACAGGCAGTACGTC. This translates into CASRGSWDRQYV.

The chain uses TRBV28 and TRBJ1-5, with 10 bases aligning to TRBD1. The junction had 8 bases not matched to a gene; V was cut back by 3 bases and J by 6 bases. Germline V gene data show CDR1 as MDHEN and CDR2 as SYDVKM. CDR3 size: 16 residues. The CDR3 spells CASSFGTGDGSQPQHF. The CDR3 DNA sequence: TGTGCCAGCAGTTTTGGGACAGGGGACGGTAGTCAGCCCCAGCATTTT.

In DNA form, the CDR3 reads TGTGCCAGCAGCGTAGCCGGGGCTAGCGGTGGCACAGATACGCAGTATTTT. Its protein product is CASSVAGASGGTDTQYF. The chain has TRBV9 and TRBJ2-3; 7 bases fit TRBD2. The CDR3 totals 17 residues. The V segment lost 0 bases and the J segment 1 base; nucleotides outside the gene matches: 8. Germline CDR1 and CDR2: SGDLS and YYNGEE.

The CDR3 bases are TGTGCCAGCTCACGTGGGACAGCTACTGAAGCTTTCTTT. It is translated as CASSRGTATEAFF. J is TRBJ1-1 and V is TRBV18; 7 positions match TRBD1. This CDR3 is 13 amino acids long. Germline loops: CDR1 KGHSH, CDR2 LQKENI. J gave up 5 bases and V 4 bases, and 4 bases lay outside the gene matches.

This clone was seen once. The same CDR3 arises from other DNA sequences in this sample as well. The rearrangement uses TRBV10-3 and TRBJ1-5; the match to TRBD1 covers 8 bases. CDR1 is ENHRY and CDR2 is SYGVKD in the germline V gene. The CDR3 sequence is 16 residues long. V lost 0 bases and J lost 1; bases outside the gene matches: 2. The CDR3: CAISESGQGSNQPQHF. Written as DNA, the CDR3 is TGTGCCATCAGTGAGTCCGGACAGGGCAGCAATCAGCCCCAGCATTTT.

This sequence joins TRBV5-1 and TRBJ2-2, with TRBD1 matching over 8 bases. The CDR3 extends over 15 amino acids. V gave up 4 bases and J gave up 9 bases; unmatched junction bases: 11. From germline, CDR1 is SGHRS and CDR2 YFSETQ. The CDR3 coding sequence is TGCGCCAGCAGCCCCGCGGGACAGGATGGGCGGGAGCTGTTTTTT. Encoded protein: CASSPAGQDGRELFF.

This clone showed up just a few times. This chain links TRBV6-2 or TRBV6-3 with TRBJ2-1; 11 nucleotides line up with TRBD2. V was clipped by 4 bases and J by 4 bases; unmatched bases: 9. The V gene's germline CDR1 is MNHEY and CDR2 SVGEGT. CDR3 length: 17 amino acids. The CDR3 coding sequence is TGTGCCAGCAGTTCTAGCCTAGCGGGGGGCTTATACAATGAGCAGTTCTTC. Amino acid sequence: CASSSSLAGGLYNEQFF.

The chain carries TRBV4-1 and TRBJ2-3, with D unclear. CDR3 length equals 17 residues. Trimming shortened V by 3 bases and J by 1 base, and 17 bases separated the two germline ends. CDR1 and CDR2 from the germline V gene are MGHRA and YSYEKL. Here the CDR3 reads CASSQITSPRGTDTQYF. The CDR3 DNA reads TGCGCCAGCAGCCAGATAACATCGCCCCGGGGCACAGATACGCAGTATTTT.

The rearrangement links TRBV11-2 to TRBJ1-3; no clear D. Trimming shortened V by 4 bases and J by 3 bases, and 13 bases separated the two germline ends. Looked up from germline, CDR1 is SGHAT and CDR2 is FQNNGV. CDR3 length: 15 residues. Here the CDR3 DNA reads TGTGCCAGCAGCTCGCTCCAGCGTATTGGAAACACCATATATTTT. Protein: CASSSLQRIGNTIYF.

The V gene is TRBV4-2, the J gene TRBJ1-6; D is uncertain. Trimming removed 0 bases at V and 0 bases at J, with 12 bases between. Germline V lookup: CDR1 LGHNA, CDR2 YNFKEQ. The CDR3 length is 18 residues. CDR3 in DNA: TGTGCCAGCAGCCAAGATTTCCTCCGGTCCTCCTATAATTCACCCCTCCACTTT. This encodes CASSQDFLRSSYNSPLHF.

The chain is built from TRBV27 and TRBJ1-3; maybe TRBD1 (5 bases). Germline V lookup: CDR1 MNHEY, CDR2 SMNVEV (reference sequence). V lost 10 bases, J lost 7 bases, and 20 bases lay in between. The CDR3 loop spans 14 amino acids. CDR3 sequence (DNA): TGTGCCACCAAGGGGTCCGGCAGGGCGAACACCATATATTTT. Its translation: CATKGSGRANTIYF.

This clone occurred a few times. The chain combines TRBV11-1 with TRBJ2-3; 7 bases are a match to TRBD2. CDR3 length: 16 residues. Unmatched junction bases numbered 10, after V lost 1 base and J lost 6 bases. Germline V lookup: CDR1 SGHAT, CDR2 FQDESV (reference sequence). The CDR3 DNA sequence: TGTGCCAGCAGCTTAGACCAATTACTAGCGACCGATACGCAGTATTTT. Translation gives CASSLDQLLATDTQYF.